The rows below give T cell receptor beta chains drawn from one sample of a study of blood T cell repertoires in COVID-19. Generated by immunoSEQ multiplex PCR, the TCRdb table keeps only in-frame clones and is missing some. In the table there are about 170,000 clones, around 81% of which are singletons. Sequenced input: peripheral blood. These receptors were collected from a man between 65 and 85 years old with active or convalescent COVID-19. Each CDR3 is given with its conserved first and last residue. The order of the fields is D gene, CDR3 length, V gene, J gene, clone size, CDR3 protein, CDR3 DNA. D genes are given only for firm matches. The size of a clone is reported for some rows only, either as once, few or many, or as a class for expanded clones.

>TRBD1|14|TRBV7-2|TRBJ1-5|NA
CASSRDSRNQPQHF
TGTGCCAGCAGCCGGGACAGTCGCAATCAGCCCCAGCATTTT
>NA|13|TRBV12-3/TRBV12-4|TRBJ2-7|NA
CASSLEGTFEQYF
TGTGCCAGCAGTTTGGAGGGGACCTTCGAGCAGTACTTC
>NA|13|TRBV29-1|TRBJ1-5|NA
CSVGTAHNQPQHF
TGCAGCGTTGGGACTGCCCACAATCAGCCCCAGCATTTT
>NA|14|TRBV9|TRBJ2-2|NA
CASRGGGVTGELFF
TGTGCCAGCCGGGGAGGGGGAGTCACCGGGGAGCTGTTTTTT
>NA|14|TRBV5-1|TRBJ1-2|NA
CASSLESRGISYTF
TGCGCCAGCAGCTTGGAGAGCAGGGGTATTAGCTACACCTTC
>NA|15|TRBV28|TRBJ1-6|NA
CASSLVHRTNSPLHF
TGTGCCAGCAGTTTGGTTCACAGAACTAATTCACCCCTCCACTTT
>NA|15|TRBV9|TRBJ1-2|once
CASSPKQGLNYGYTF
TGTGCCAGCAGCCCGAAGCAGGGACTAAACTATGGCTACACCTTC
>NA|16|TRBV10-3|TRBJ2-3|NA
CAIRPWAEGRGDTQYF
TGTGCCATCAGGCCCTGGGCGGAAGGGCGGGGAGATACGCAGTATTTT
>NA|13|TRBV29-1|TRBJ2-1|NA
CSVSTTGLNEQFF
TGCAGCGTTTCAACGACGGGACTCAATGAGCAGTTCTTC
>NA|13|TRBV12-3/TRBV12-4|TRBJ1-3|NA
CASSAGIGNTIYF
TGTGCCAGCAGTGCGGGGATTGGAAACACCATATATTTT
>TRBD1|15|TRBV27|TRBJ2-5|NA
CASSMGGTGGQTQYF
TGTGCCAGCAGTATGGGCGGGACAGGGGGACAGACCCAGTACTTC
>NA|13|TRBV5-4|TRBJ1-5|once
CASSSGPFQPQHF
TGTGCCAGCAGCTCTGGGCCATTCCAGCCCCAGCATTTT
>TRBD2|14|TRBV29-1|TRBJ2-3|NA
CSVVGEGRRDTQYF
TGCAGCGTTGTAGGGGAGGGTAGGAGGGATACGCAGTATTTT
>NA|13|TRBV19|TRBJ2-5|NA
CASSQTGLETQYF
TGTGCCAGTAGCCAGACAGGATTAGAGACCCAGTACTTC
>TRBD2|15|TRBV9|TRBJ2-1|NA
CASSGGTSGYNEQFF
TGTGCCAGCAGCGGAGGGACTAGCGGGTACAATGAGCAGTTCTTC
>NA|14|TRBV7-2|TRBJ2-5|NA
CASSDGQSWETQYF
TGTGCCAGCAGCGACGGACAGAGCTGGGAGACCCAGTACTTC
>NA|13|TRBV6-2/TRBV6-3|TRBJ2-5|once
CASSYDTQETQYF
TGTGCCAGCAGTTACGACACCCAAGAGACCCAGTACTTC
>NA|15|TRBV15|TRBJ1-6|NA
CATSRRGTINSPLHF
TGTGCCACCAGCAGAAGGGGGACCATTAATTCACCCCTCCACTTT
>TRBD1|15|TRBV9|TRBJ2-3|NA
CASSVRTGATDTQYF
TGTGCCAGCAGCGTTCGGACAGGGGCCACAGATACGCAGTATTTT
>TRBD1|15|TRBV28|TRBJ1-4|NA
CASSSSGTGWEKLFF
TGTGCCAGCAGTTCGTCCGGGACAGGGTGGGAAAAACTGTTTTTT
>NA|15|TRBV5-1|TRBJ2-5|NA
CASSLGQAPQETQYF
TGCGCCAGCAGCTTGGGGCAGGCCCCCCAAGAGACCCAGTACTTC
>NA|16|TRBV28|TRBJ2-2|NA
CASSSPGRMNTGELFF
TGTGCCAGCAGTTCCCCGGGAAGGATGAACACCGGGGAGCTGTTTTTT
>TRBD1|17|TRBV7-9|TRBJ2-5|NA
CASSLPGTAGDGETQYF
TGTGCCAGCAGCTTGCCCGGGACAGCAGGGGACGGAGAGACCCAGTACTTC
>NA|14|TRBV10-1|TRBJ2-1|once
CASRPDSSYNEQFF
TGCGCCAGCAGACCGGACAGCTCCTACAATGAGCAGTTCTTC
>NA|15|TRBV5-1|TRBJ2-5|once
CASSPFGAGQETQYF
TGCGCCAGCAGCCCCTTTGGGGCAGGGCAAGAGACCCAGTACTTC
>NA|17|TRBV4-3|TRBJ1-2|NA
CASSQSHGGARYYGYTF
TGCGCCAGCAGCCAATCCCATGGGGGGGCGCGTTACTATGGCTACACCTTC
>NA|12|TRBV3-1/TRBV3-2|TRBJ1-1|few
CASSQDPYEAFF
TGTGCCAGCAGCCAAGATCCCTATGAAGCTTTCTTT
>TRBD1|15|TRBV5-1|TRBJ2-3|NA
CASSLTGERTDTQYF
TGCGCCAGCAGCTTAACAGGGGAACGCACAGATACGCAGTATTTT
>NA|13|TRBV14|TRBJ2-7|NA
CASSLLGSLGQYF
TGTGCCAGCAGCCTCCTCGGGTCGTTAGGGCAGTACTTC
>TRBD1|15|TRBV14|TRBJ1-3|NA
CASSQLDRDRNTIYF
TGTGCCAGCAGCCAACTTGACAGGGATAGAAACACCATATATTTT
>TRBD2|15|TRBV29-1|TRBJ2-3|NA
CSVAGGPSYRNTQYF
TGCAGCGTTGCGGGAGGGCCGAGTTATAGAAATACGCAGTATTTT
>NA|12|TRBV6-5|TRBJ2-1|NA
CASTLGVNEQFF
TGTGCCAGCACCCTCGGGGTCAATGAGCAGTTCTTC
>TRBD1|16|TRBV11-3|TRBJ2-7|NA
CASSLVSGTGPYEQYF
TGTGCCAGCAGCTTAGTATCCGGGACAGGCCCCTACGAGCAGTACTTC
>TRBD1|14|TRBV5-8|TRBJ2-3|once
CASSYRGHGDTQYF
TGTGCCAGCAGCTACAGGGGGCATGGAGATACGCAGTATTTT
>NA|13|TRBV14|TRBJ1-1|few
CASSQGMNTEAFF
TGTGCCAGCAGCCAGGGCATGAACACTGAAGCTTTCTTT
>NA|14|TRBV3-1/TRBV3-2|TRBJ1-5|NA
CASSQGRGNQPQHF
TGTGCCAGCAGCCAAGGGCGGGGCAATCAGCCCCAGCATTTT
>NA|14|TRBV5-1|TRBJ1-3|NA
CASSLTGSGNTIYF
TGCGCCAGCAGCCTGACGGGTTCTGGAAACACCATATATTTT
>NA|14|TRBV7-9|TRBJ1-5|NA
CASSTGLTNQPQHF
TGTGCCAGCAGCACAGGTCTTACCAATCAGCCCCAGCATTTT
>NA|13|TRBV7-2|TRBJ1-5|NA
CASSLQGNQPQHF
TGTGCCAGCAGTCTACAGGGAAACCAGCCCCAGCATTTT
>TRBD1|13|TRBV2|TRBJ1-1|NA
CASSGTGDTEAFF
TGTGCCAGCAGTGGGACAGGCGACACTGAAGCTTTCTTT
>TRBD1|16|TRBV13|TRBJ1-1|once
CASSLRTGKMNTEAFF
TGTGCCAGCAGCCTCCGGACAGGGAAGATGAACACTGAAGCTTTCTTT
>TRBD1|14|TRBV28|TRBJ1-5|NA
CASSSDRESQPQHF
TGTGCCAGCAGCTCGGACAGGGAGAGCCAGCCCCAGCATTTT
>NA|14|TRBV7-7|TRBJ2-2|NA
CASSPVWRTGELFF
TGTGCTAGCAGCCCCGTATGGCGGACCGGGGAGCTGTTTTTT
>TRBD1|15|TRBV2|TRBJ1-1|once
CASNIDRAVYTEAFF
TGTGCCAGCAACATCGACAGGGCCGTTTACACTGAAGCTTTCTTT
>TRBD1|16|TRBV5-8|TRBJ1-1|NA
CASSPVHRGRYTEAFF
TGTGCCAGCAGCCCTGTTCACAGGGGTAGATACACTGAAGCTTTCTTT
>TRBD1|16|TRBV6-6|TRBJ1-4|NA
CASSTVRDRGNEKLFF
TGTGCCAGCAGTACAGTCCGGGACAGGGGAAATGAAAAACTGTTTTTT
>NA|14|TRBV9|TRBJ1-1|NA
CASSVTPRDTEAFF
TGTGCCAGCAGCGTAACACCGAGGGACACTGAAGCTTTCTTT
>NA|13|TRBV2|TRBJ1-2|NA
CASSEEANYGYTF
TGTGCCAGCAGCGAGGAAGCTAACTATGGCTACACCTTC
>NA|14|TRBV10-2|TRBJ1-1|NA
CASSEGQMNTEAFF
TGCGCCAGCAGCGAAGGACAGATGAACACTGAAGCTTTCTTT
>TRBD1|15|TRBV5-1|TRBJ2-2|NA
CASSWLTGSTGELFF
TGCGCCAGCAGCTGGCTGACAGGGTCCACCGGGGAGCTGTTTTTT
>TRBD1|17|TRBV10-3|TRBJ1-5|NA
CATAPGQGLQTSQPQHF
TGTGCCACCGCCCCGGGACAGGGGTTACAAACTTCTCAGCCCCAGCATTTT
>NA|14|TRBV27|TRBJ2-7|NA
CASSYQKGSYEQYF
TGTGCCAGCAGTTACCAGAAGGGGTCCTACGAGCAGTACTTC
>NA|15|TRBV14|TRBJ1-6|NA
CASSQEMNSRSPLHF
TGTGCCAGCAGCCAAGAAATGAACTCGAGGTCACCCCTCCACTTT
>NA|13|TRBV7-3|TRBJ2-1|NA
CASSLQPRNEQFF
TGTGCCAGCAGCTTACAACCTAGAAATGAGCAGTTCTTC
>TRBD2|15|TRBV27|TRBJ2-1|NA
CASGNLAGASYEQFF
TGTGCCAGCGGGAACCTAGCGGGGGCAAGTTATGAGCAGTTCTTC
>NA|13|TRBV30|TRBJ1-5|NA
CAWSAGGNQPQHF
TGTGCCTGGAGTGCCGGGGGAAATCAGCCCCAGCATTTT
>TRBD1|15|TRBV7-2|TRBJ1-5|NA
CASSSMGQSDQPQHF
TGTGCCAGCAGCAGCATGGGACAGTCCGATCAGCCCCAGCATTTT
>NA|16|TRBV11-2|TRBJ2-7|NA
CASSLAGLGGRYEQYF
TGTGCCAGCAGCTTAGCAGGCCTAGGGGGTAGGTACGAGCAGTACTTC
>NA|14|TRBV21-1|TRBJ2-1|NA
CASSGDSPYNEQFF
TGTGCCAGCAGCGGGGACAGTCCTTACAATGAGCAGTTCTTC
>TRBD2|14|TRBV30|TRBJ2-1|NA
CAWGIAGGPREQFF
TGTGCCTGGGGGATAGCGGGAGGGCCACGGGAGCAGTTCTTC